Sequencing of this T cell receptor beta chain was carried out in a study of T cells in women clearing cervical HPV infection. Turning to the study itself: No precancer developed; the control's incident HPV16 infection cleared within 12 months.

Concerning this clone itself: Its antigen is unidentified.

Broader study findings: Richness differences could reflect unmeasured T-cell content per sample.

Clones were read by immunoSEQ multiplex PCR, and TCRdb kept only the in-frame ones, dropping some. The sample includes tens of thousands of clones. This sequence was found in a woman between 18 and 75 years old with a cervical HPV16 infection that either progressed to CIN3+ or cleared (not recorded which). Material: blood buffy coat.

CDR3 sequence reads: CASSLGAGGSYTF. CDR3 DNA (partial): TGTGCCAGCAGCTTAGGGGCAGGGGGGAGC. The chain has TRBV7-6 and TRBJ1-2, with 7 bases matching TRBD1. Sequencing ends 3 residues short of the CDR3 end; the germline J gene provides the rest. The CDR3 runs 13 residues. Germline CDR1 SGHVS, CDR2 FNYEAQ.